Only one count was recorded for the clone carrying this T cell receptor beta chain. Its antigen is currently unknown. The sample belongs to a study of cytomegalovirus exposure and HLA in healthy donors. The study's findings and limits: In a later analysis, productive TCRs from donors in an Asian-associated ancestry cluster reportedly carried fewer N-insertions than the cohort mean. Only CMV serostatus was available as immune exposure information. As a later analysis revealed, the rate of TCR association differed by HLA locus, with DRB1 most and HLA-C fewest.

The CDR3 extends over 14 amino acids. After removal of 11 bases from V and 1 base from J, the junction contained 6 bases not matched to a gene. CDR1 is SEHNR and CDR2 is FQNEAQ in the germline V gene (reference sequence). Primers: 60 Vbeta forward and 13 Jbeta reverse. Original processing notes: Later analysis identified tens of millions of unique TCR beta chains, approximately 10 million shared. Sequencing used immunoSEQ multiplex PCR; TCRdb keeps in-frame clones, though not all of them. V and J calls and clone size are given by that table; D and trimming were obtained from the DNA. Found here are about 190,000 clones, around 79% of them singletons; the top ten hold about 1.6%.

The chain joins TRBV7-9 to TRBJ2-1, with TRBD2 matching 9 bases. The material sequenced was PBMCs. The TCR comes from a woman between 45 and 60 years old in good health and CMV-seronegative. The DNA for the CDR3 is TGTGCCTTAGCGGGGGCCCGATCCTACAATGAGCAGTTCTTC. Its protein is CALAGARSYNEQFF.